Below, one T cell receptor beta chain is given with its context. Its antigen remains unknown. This CDR3 comprises 13 residues. Trimming left V 2 bases short and J 4 bases short, with 8 bases between. Germline V gene sequence: CDR1 SNHLY, CDR2 FYNNEI. The sample comes from a study of shared clonotypes between healthy human individuals. Whole-study results and caveats: Generation of non-shared clonotypes was less probable than generation of clonotypes shared by all four donors.

TCRdb's copy holds only in-frame clones and misses some; the assay was immunoSEQ multiplex PCR. The profile shows approximately 1,000,000 clones, approximately 78% of them singletons. Sample: memory CD4+ T cells from PBMCs. As for subset: CD45RA-negative fraction. This TCR was sampled from a man in his late teens or twenties in good health. Some clones in this sample may be carry-over from other donors' samples. V usage is TRBV2 and J usage is TRBJ2-5, with TRBD1 as a possible D gene (5 bases). This CDR3 reads CASSERQGETQYF. The DNA for the CDR3 is TGTGCCAGCAGTGAACGGCAGGGAGAGACCCAGTACTTC.